A single sample is the source of the 5 T cell receptor beta chains below, sequenced in a study of response to subunit inactivated influenza vaccine. MiXCR, run by TCRdb on the RT-PCR reads, gives a single entry per CDR3 protein. The sample has roughly 190,000 distinct CDR3 sequences, around 15% seen once; the top ten hold approximately 24%. Sequencing used CD8+ T cells sorted from PBMCs, obtained more than 4 days after vaccination. These receptors originate from a man in his forties or fifties who received an inactivated influenza vaccine.

In this sample, this clonotype turned up many times. V is TRBV5-1 and J is TRBJ2-5; tentative D call: TRBD2 (6 bases). The germline gives CDR1 SGHRS, CDR2 YFSETQ. The CDR3 consists of 16 residues. V was cut by 4 bases and J by 0 bases, with 16 bases left in between. As DNA, the CDR3 is TGCGCCAGCAGCCTGTCTAGCGTCTATTACCAAGAGACCCAGTACTTC. It yields the protein CASSLSSVYYQETQYF.

The chain recombines TRBV10-3 with TRBJ2-7; 10 bases match TRBD2. V dropped 3 bases and J dropped 7; count of bases not matched to a gene: 3. CDR3 length: 13 amino acids. Germline loops: CDR1 ENHRY, CDR2 SYGVKD. The CDR3 DNA is TGTGCCATCAGTGAAACTAGCGGGAATGAGCAGTACTTC. This translates into CAISETSGNEQYF.

At least ten counts were recorded for this clonotype. V gene TRBV5-1 combines with J gene TRBJ1-6; the match to TRBD1 covers 9 bases. The CDR3 is 14 amino acids. V gave up 5 bases and J gave up 8 bases; unmatched junction bases: 5. Germline CDR1 SGHRS, CDR2 YFSETQ. The CDR3 sequence is CASRPDRGYSPLHF. CDR3 coding DNA: TGCGCCAGCAGACCGGACAGGGGATATTCACCCCTCCACTTT.

The chain has TRBV9 and TRBJ2-7; TRBD2 matches 11 bases. J lost 5 bases, V lost 2 bases, and 6 bases had no gene match. This CDR3 comprises 15 residues. The germline V gene has CDR1 SGDLS and CDR2 YYNGEE. The CDR3 reads CASSVNSGRDNEQYF. The DNA of the CDR3 is TGTGCCAGCAGCGTTAATAGCGGGAGGGACAACGAGCAGTACTTC.

V gene TRBV27 combines with J gene TRBJ2-2; TRBD2 is a possible D gene (7 bases). Trimming removed 3 bases from V and 4 bases from J, with 15 bases in between. The germline V gene encodes CDR1 MNHEY and CDR2 SMNVEV (reference sequence). The CDR3 covers 16 residues. The CDR3 nucleotides are TGTGCCAGCAGTTTCGTGGGGGGGCAAGGCACCGGGGAGCTGTTTTTT. Translating it yields CASSFVGGQGTGELFF.